Sequencing of this T cell receptor (beta chain) was carried out in a study of cytomegalovirus exposure and HLA in healthy donors (dated by TCRdb to 2016 to 2017). Broadly, across the study: In an earlier analysis of about 560 of the donors, around 300 Gb of sequence data and 90 million to 120 million unique TCR beta sequences from about 179 million T cells were reported. About 300 gigabases of sequencing data and tens of millions of unique TCR sequences were included in an early release covering about 620 HLA-typed donors. The genetic ancestry cluster associated with self-reported Caucasian donors included 70% to 85% of the roughly 360 genotyped donors. The study aimed to test whether signatures of past pathogen exposure could be identified by cataloging public T cell receptors. The study profiled the T cell repertoires of 500 to 800 subjects by immunosequencing and related them to cytomegalovirus serostatus. A separate validation cohort of more than 100 different subjects was used in addition to the roughly 700-subject first cohort. To predict cytomegalovirus infection status, the study brought together high-throughput TCR immunosequencing, statistical association of individual TCRs with disease status, and machine learning. In a later analysis, previously published TCR beta repertoires from 666 donors were re-analyzed and high-resolution HLA genotyping was added so that TCR occurrence patterns could be studied. The later analysis used no new phenotypic data to find candidate immune exposures, relying instead on TCR beta sequences and their occurrence across donors. To decide whether each TCR beta V gene segment behaved as functional or pseudogenic, an earlier analysis of approximately 590 of the donors relied on high-throughput TCR beta sequencing. Donor age, sex, ethnicity and CMV serostatus were compiled alongside the repertoire data. A later genetic analysis used genome-wide SNP genotypes for about 55% of the 666 donors, treating that subset as a discovery cohort. Every discovery cohort repertoire had been produced on one sequencing platform. HLA typing covered class I and class II loci at four-digit resolution. Typing coverage varied by locus: about 620-630 donors for A, B, C, DRB1 and DQB1; more than 500 for DQA1; around 610 for DPA1; roughly 450 for DPB1. Roughly five DR-DQ haplotypes were treated as single units for association and clustering because of strong linkage in the cohort. Among several hundred genotyped donors of the cohort, an average of roughly 230,000 unique TCR beta nucleotide sequences was sequenced per donor, of which about 18% were non-productive. What the research found in general, with its limitations: HLA typing was unavailable for some donors at each locus, so association tests used only the typed subset. Because counts were too low, some 17 rarely observed V segments, including chromosome 9 orphons, were excluded from the earlier analysis of fewer than 650 of the donors. At a false discovery rate of 0.05, a later analysis linked under 20,000 TCR beta sequences to specific HLA alleles. According to the authors, the approach could potentially be generalized to other disease states and immunological phenotypes. Cytomegalovirus status was reported to be diagnosed by the classifier with high specificity and sensitivity in both the original and validation cohorts. Linkage disequilibrium might explain the correlated functional status among segregating V segments, but an unknown experimental factor could not be excluded. Several of the top co-occurrence clusters appeared to be linked to parvovirus B19, influenza, CMV and Epstein-Barr virus, according to a later analysis. When HLA alleles, especially DR and DQ, strongly co-occurred, TCR associations were difficult to assign to individual alleles. A further reported finding was that TCR beta sequences accurately predicted the HLA-A and HLA-B alleles for most subjects in the first cohort. Compared with equally common non-associated chains, HLA-associated TCR beta chains in a later analysis were more clonally expanded and had lower generation probabilities. The study listed 150 to 200 TCR beta chains as associated with cytomegalovirus. In a later analysis, most CMV-associated TCR beta chains were found to appear HLA-restricted, with HLA associations seemingly driven largely by CMV exposure. Because the 87-base-pair reads could not distinguish some IMGT-functional V segments, including TRBV6-2 and TRBV6-3, those segments were excluded. Most TCR sequences were seen in very few donors, while some public TCRs were found in many individuals. The sequencing pipeline was judged likely to have produced a cluster of highly shared sequence variants as a technical artifact. Compared with the approximately 720-donor mean, donors in an Asian-associated ancestry cluster had fewer N-insertions in productive TCRs, according to a later genetic analysis. For the cohort, immune exposure information was limited to CMV serostatus. In an earlier analysis of more than 500 of the donors, most TCR beta V segments appeared in productive rearrangements about 90% or about 30% of the time, broadly matching IMGT annotations. In a later genetic analysis, a missense DCLRE1C variant was associated with V-gene and J-gene trimming of TCR beta chains, and the association was replicated in an independent cohort. This cohort had only TCR beta chains sequenced, and the lack of alpha or paired-chain data limited which features could be detected. In vitro tests confirmed that a few of the cytomegalovirus-associated TCR beta chains recognize cytomegalovirus antigens. Roughly uniform sequencing depth across donors was assumed in presence/absence analyses, although this assumption may not hold. In a later analysis, TCR association rates were found to vary across HLA loci, with the most associated TCRs seen for DRB1 alleles and the fewest for HLA-C alleles.

Library method: the immunoSEQ multiplex PCR assay. A mixture of 60 forward primers for TCR Vbeta segments and 13 reverse primers for TCR Jbeta segments was used in the multiplex PCR. The CDR3 region of rearranged TCR beta genes was amplified from genomic DNA by a multiplex PCR assay. Amplified TCR beta libraries were sequenced as 87-base-pair reads on the Illumina HiSeq System. The paper's processing steps were these. A later analysis counted about 80 million unique TCR beta chains across the 650 to 700 repertoires, and 9 million to 14 million of these chains were shared by at least two donors. A nearest-neighbor algorithm error-corrected the raw reads and collapsed the reads into unique sequences, merging closely related sequences to remove PCR and sequencing errors. V, D and J gene segments were assigned by aligning CDR3 sequences to IMGT reference sequences. For a sequence to be retained, a match of at least six nucleotides to both a V gene segment and a J gene segment was required. Rearrangements were classified as productive when the CDR3 lacked stop codons and remained in frame with V and J, and all other rearrangements were classified as non-productive. CDR3 was defined according to IMGT convention as the region running from the second conserved V-encoded cysteine to the conserved J-encoded phenylalanine. Sequences without an unambiguous match to a single V gene segment were excluded from the earlier analysis of approximately 600 of the donors. An earlier analysis of fewer than 750 of the donors classified V segments as functional when productive rearrangements were above 56.7% and as segregating when the standard deviation between donors was above 5%. A statistical classification framework was developed to diagnose cytomegalovirus status using the catalog of TCR beta chain sequences. In a later analysis, TCR nucleotide sequences were compared against IMGT/GENE-DB human TR gene sequences so that V and J genes could be assigned. In a later analysis, CDR3 sequences and most-parsimonious VDJ recombination scenarios were assigned using the TCRdist pipeline. A later analysis defined each TCR beta chain by its CDR3 amino acid sequence plus V-gene family, and excluded reads lacking a unique V-gene family. As a way to deal with suspected cross-contamination and a sequencing artifact, a later analysis dropped approximately 590 nucleotide sequences that were highly shared and had low generation probability. In a later analysis, a clonal expansion index for each public chain was calculated from normalized within-repertoire ranks of inferred template counts. Generation probabilities in a later analysis came from a VDJ recombination model fitted to out-of-frame rearrangements, and those results were checked against IGoR. In a later analysis, TCR-TCR, TCR-HLA and TCR-CMV co-occurrence was scored with hypergeometric tests, and a repertoire-size bias correction was applied to TCR pairs. To estimate false discovery rates, a later analysis permuted the HLA or CMV assignments 20 times. In a later analysis, co-occurring TCRs were grouped using DBSCAN, and TCRdist sequence similarity was added for clustering within HLA-allele-positive subsets. Co-occurrence clustering excluded repertoires with fewer than 30,000 or more than 120,000 public chains, plus five with anomalous nucleotide sharing. As stored in TCRdb, this immuneACCESS dataset retains in-frame rearrangements with V and J assigned. A fraction of the clones does not appear; measured against another copy, unresolved V genes explain less than half of the discrepancy, and the remainder lacks a known reason. That table supplies the V and J calls and clone size; D and trimming were determined from the DNA. The sample table lists under 300,000 clones, about nine tenths of them with a count of one. Together, the top ten hold about 1.7% of the sample.

Trimming takes 8 bases off V and 1 base off J; junction bases not matched to a gene: 1. According to the germline V gene, CDR1 reads MDHEN and CDR2 reads SYDVKM. The CDR3 spans 13 residues, from the cysteine through the phenylalanine. Only the CDR3 DNA is retained, 39 bases long and in frame from the first base. The cohort consisted of 666 healthy bone marrow donors. All cohort members were sampled while nominally healthy, although unrecorded immune exposures were likely present. The donor tested CMV seronegative and was one of the 352 seronegative cohort members. Each donor provided a peripheral blood sample, and peripheral blood mononuclear cells were used for TCR beta sequencing. Genomic DNA extraction from the blood cell samples was performed with the Qiagen DNeasy Blood Extraction Kit. This clone was counted only a few times. The specificity of this receptor is unknown. The input lacks base qualities; no much larger clone sits a single base away.

Material for sequencing was PBMCs. The receptor comes from a girl aged 2-10 years in good health and CMV-seronegative. The V and J genes are TRBV28 and TRBJ2-2; 7 junctional bases match TRBD1. This receptor carries the CDR3 CASWTGNTGELFF. The sequenced DNA is TGTGCCAGCTGGACAGGGAACACCGGGGAGCTGTTTTTT.